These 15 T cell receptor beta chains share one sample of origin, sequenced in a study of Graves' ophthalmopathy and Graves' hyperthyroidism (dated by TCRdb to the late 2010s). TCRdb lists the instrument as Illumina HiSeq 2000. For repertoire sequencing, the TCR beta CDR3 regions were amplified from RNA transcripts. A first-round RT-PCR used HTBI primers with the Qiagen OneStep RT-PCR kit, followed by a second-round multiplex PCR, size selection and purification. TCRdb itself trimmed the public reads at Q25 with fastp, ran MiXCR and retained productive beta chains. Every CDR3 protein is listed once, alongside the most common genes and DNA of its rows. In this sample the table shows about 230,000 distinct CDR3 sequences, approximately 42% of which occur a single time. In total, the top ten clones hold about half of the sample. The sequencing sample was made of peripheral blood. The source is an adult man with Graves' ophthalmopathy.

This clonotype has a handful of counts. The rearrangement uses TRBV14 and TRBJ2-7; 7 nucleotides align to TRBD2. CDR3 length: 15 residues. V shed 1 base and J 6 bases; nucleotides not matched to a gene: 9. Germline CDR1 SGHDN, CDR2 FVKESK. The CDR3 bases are TGTGCCAGCAGCCAAGGAATAACACCGGGAGGCGAGCAGTACTTC. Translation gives CASSQGITPGGEQYF.

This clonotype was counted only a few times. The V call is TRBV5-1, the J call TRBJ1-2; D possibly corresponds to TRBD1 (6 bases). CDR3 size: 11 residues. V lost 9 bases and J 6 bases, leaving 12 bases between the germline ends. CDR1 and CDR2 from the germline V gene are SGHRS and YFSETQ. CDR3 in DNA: TGCGCCAACAGTCCAGGGGATGGCTACACCTTC. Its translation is CANSPGDGYTF.

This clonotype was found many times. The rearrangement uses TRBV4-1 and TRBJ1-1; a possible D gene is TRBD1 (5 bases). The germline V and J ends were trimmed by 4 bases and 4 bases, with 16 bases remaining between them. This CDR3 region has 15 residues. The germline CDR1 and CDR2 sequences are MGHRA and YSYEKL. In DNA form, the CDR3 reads TGCGCCAGCAGCCTCCCTTCGACGGGGGGCACTGAAGCTTTCTTT. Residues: CASSLPSTGGTEAFF.

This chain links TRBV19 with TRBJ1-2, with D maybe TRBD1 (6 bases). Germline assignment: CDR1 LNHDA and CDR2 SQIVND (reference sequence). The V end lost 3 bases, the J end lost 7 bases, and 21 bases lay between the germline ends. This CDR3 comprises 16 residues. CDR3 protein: CASSIFPGTPTRGYTF. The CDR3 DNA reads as TGTGCCAGTAGTATTTTCCCCGGGACACCAACCCGTGGCTACACCTTC.

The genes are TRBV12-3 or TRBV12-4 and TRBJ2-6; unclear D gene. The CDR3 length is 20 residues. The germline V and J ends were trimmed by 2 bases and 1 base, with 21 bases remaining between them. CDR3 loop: CASSLLLGSTGSSGANVLTF. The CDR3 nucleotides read TGTGCCAGCAGTTTATTACTGGGATCGACTGGCTCGTCTGGGGCCAACGTCCTGACTTTC.

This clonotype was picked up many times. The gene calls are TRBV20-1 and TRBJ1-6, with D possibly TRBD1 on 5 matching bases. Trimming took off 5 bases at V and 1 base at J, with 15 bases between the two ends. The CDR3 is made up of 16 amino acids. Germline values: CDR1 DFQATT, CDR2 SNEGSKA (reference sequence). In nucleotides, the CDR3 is TGCAGTGCTCTCCAGGGAACTGGTTCCTATAATTCACCCCTCCACTTT. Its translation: CSALQGTGSYNSPLHF.

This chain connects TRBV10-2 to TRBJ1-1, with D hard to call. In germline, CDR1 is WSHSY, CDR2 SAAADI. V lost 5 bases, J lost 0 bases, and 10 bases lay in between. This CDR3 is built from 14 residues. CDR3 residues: CASSIQTMNTEAFF. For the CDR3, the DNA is TGCGCCAGCAGTATCCAGACTATGAACACTGAAGCTTTCTTT.

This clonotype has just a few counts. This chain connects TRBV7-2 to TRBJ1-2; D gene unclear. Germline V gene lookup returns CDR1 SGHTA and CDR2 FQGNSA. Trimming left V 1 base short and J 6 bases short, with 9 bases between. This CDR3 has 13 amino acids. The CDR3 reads CASSLGAGNGYTF. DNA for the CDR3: TGTGCCAGCAGCTTAGGGGCGGGAAATGGCTACACCTTC.

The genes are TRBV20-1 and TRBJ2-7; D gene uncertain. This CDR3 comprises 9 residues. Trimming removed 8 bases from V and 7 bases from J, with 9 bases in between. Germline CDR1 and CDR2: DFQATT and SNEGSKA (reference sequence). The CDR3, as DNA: TGCAGTCGGAAACGGGAGCAGTACTTC. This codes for CSRKREQYF.

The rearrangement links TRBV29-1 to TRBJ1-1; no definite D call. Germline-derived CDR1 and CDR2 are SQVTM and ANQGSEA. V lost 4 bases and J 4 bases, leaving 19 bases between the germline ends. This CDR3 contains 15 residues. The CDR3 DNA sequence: TGCAGCGTTGGGCCGGAAATGATCATGGGCACTGAAGCTTTCTTT. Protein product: CSVGPEMIMGTEAFF.

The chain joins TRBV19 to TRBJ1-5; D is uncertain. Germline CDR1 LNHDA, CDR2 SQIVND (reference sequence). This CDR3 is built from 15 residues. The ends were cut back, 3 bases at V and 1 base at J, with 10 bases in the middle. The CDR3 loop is CASSIPRTSNQPQHF. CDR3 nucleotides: TGTGCCAGTAGTATCCCGAGGACCAGCAATCAGCCCCAGCATTTT. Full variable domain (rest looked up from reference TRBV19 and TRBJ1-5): DGGITQSPKYLFRKEGQNVTLSCEQNLNHDAMYWYRQDPGQGLRLIYYSQIVNDFQKGDIAEGYSVSREKKESFPLTVTSAQKNPTAFYLCASSIPRTSNQPQHFGDGTRLSIL.

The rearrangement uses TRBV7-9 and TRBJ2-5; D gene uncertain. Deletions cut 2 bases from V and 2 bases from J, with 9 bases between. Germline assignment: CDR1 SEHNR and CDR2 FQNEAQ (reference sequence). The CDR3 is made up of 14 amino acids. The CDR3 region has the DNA TGTGCCAGCAGCTTATTTCGTGCACAAGAGACCCAGTACTTC. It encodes CASSLFRAQETQYF.

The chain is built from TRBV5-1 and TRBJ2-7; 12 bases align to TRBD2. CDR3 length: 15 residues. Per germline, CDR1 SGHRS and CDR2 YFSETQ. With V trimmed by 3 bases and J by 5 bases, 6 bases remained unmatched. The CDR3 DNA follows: TGCGCCAGCAGCTCCCTAGCGGGAGGGCCTAACGAGCAGTACTTC. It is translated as CASSSLAGGPNEQYF.

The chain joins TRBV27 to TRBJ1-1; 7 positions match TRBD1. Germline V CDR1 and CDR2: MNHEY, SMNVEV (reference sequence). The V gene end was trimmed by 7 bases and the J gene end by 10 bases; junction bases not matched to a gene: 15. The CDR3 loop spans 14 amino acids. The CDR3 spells CASTRGGQGFGAFF. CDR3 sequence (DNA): TGTGCCAGCACCAGGGGGGGGCAAGGATTCGGAGCTTTCTTT.

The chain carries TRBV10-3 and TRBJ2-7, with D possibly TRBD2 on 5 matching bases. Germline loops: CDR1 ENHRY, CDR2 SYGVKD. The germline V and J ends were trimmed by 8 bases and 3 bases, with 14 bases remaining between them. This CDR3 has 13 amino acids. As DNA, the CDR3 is TGTGCCATCGGGCCGGGATATATCTACGAGCAGTACTTC. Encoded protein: CAIGPGYIYEQYF.